A selection of T cell receptor beta chains follows, all from one sample in a study of blood T cell repertoires in COVID-19. Method: immunoSEQ multiplex PCR; TCRdb's copy keeps in-frame clones and lacks some. The data contain about 100,000 clones, about 90% of them singletons. The material sequenced was peripheral blood. Source of these receptors: a human donor in a cohort sampled during active COVID-19. The CDR3 runs from the conserved cysteine through the conserved F or W. D genes are given only for firm matches. Part of the rows lack a size; the others show once, few, many or a class for expanded clones.

clone size: NA; V gene: TRBV6-5; J gene: TRBJ2-1; D gene: TRBD2; CDR3 protein: CASSMGLADNEQFF; CDR3 DNA: TGTGCCAGCAGTATGGGACTAGCGGACAATGAGCAGTTCTTC
clone size: NA; V gene: TRBV2; J gene: TRBJ2-7; D gene: TRBD1; CDR3 protein: CASGGTGVYEQYF; CDR3 DNA: TGTGCCAGCGGCGGGACAGGGGTCTACGAGCAGTACTTC
clone size: many; V gene: TRBV7-9; J gene: TRBJ2-1; D gene: TRBD2; CDR3 protein: CASSGSGREKFF; CDR3 DNA: TGTGCCAGCAGCGGTTCCGGGCGGGAGAAGTTCTTC
clone size: NA; V gene: TRBV27; J gene: TRBJ2-7; D gene: NA; CDR3 protein: CASSPGGLAYEQYF; CDR3 DNA: TGTGCCAGCAGTCCCGGGGGTCTCGCCTACGAGCAGTACTTC
clone size: NA; V gene: TRBV11-2; J gene: TRBJ2-1; D gene: TRBD2; CDR3 protein: CASSSTTGLARFF; CDR3 DNA: TGTGCCAGCAGCTCAACAACGGGACTAGCCCGGTTCTTC
clone size: NA; V gene: TRBV7-6; J gene: TRBJ2-6; D gene: TRBD1; CDR3 protein: CASSQRTGAGANVLTF; CDR3 DNA: TGTGCCAGCAGCCAAAGAACAGGGGCTGGGGCCAACGTCCTGACTTTC
clone size: NA; V gene: TRBV25-1; J gene: TRBJ2-3; D gene: NA; CDR3 protein: CASSPYSTDTQYF; CDR3 DNA: TGTGCCAGCAGTCCCTATAGCACAGATACGCAGTATTTT
clone size: NA; V gene: TRBV5-1; J gene: TRBJ1-3; D gene: NA; CDR3 protein: CASSLPQSSGNTIYF; CDR3 DNA: TGCGCCAGCAGCTTACCACAGAGCTCTGGAAACACCATATATTTT
clone size: once; V gene: TRBV5-6; J gene: TRBJ2-5; D gene: NA; CDR3 protein: CASSPVGQETQYF; CDR3 DNA: TGTGCCAGCAGCCCCGTCGGCCAAGAGACCCAGTACTTC
clone size: NA; V gene: TRBV9; J gene: TRBJ2-1; D gene: TRBD2; CDR3 protein: CASSVGTLADEREQFF; CDR3 DNA: TGTGCCAGCAGCGTAGGGACGCTAGCGGACGAGCGTGAGCAGTTCTTC
clone size: medium-sized; V gene: TRBV7-9; J gene: TRBJ1-1; D gene: NA; CDR3 protein: CASTNSDRGQFMNTEAFF; CDR3 DNA: TGTGCCAGCACCAACTCGGACAGAGGACAGTTCATGAACACTGAAGCTTTCTTT
clone size: NA; V gene: TRBV4-3; J gene: TRBJ1-1; D gene: TRBD1; CDR3 protein: CASSQVGQRNTEAFF; CDR3 DNA: TGCGCCAGCAGCCAAGTGGGACAGAGGAACACTGAAGCTTTCTTT
clone size: NA; V gene: TRBV4-1; J gene: TRBJ1-4; D gene: NA; CDR3 protein: CASSLRVGTSNEKLFF; CDR3 DNA: TGCGCCAGCAGCCTAAGAGTCGGGACATCTAATGAAAAACTGTTTTTT
clone size: NA; V gene: TRBV6-1; J gene: TRBJ1-4; D gene: TRBD1; CDR3 protein: CASSEIEGQGNEKLFF; CDR3 DNA: TGTGCCAGCAGTGAAATTGAAGGACAGGGTAATGAAAAACTGTTTTTT
clone size: NA; V gene: TRBV24-1; J gene: TRBJ2-1; D gene: TRBD1; CDR3 protein: CATSELDRSEQFF; CDR3 DNA: TGTGCCACCAGTGAGCTGGACAGGAGTGAGCAGTTCTTC
clone size: NA; V gene: TRBV6-1; J gene: TRBJ1-1; D gene: TRBD1; CDR3 protein: CASSENDRGQAFF; CDR3 DNA: TGTGCCAGCAGTGAAAATGACAGGGGGCAGGCTTTCTTT
clone size: NA; V gene: TRBV5-5; J gene: TRBJ2-3; D gene: TRBD2; CDR3 protein: CASGKTSGTTDTQYF; CDR3 DNA: TGTGCCAGCGGAAAGACTAGCGGAACCACAGATACGCAGTATTTT
clone size: NA; V gene: TRBV4-2; J gene: TRBJ2-1; D gene: TRBD1; CDR3 protein: CASSHDRGDYNEQFF; CDR3 DNA: TGTGCCAGCAGCCACGACAGGGGGGATTACAATGAGCAGTTCTTC
clone size: NA; V gene: TRBV7-8; J gene: TRBJ2-7; D gene: NA; CDR3 protein: CASSLEQGPSYEQYF; CDR3 DNA: TGTGCCAGCAGCTTAGAGCAGGGGCCGTCCTACGAGCAGTACTTC
clone size: NA; V gene: TRBV5-5; J gene: TRBJ2-5; D gene: NA; CDR3 protein: CASSHGTIETQYF; CDR3 DNA: TGTGCCAGCAGCCATGGGACAATAGAGACCCAGTACTTC
clone size: NA; V gene: TRBV10-3; J gene: TRBJ2-7; D gene: NA; CDR3 protein: CAISESLDKTYEQYF; CDR3 DNA: TGTGCCATCAGTGAGTCGTTGGACAAAACCTACGAGCAGTACTTC
clone size: once; V gene: TRBV11-2; J gene: TRBJ2-3; D gene: TRBD1; CDR3 protein: CASSPRQGSSTDTQYF; CDR3 DNA: TGTGCCAGCAGCCCGCGACAGGGGTCTAGCACAGATACGCAGTATTTT
clone size: NA; V gene: TRBV9; J gene: TRBJ1-2; D gene: NA; CDR3 protein: CASSADSTRNSGGYTF; CDR3 DNA: TGTGCCAGCAGCGCCGATAGTACAAGGAATTCGGGGGGCTACACCTTC
clone size: medium-sized; V gene: TRBV19; J gene: TRBJ1-2; D gene: NA; CDR3 protein: CASTVSGGGYGYTF; CDR3 DNA: TGTGCCAGTACCGTTTCTGGGGGCGGCTATGGCTACACCTTC
clone size: NA; V gene: TRBV19; J gene: TRBJ2-5; D gene: NA; CDR3 protein: CASSRDRTSQETQYF; CDR3 DNA: TGTGCCAGTAGCCGAGACAGGACAAGTCAAGAGACCCAGTACTTC
clone size: NA; V gene: TRBV11-2; J gene: TRBJ2-2; D gene: NA; CDR3 protein: CASSLATGEGTGELFF; CDR3 DNA: TGTGCCAGCAGCTTAGCCACGGGAGAGGGTACCGGGGAGCTGTTTTTT
clone size: once; V gene: TRBV30; J gene: TRBJ2-6; D gene: TRBD1; CDR3 protein: CAWVTGGGGANVLTF; CDR3 DNA: TGTGCCTGGGTAACAGGGGGCGGTGGGGCCAACGTCCTGACTTTC
clone size: NA; V gene: TRBV27; J gene: TRBJ2-1; D gene: TRBD2; CDR3 protein: CASSLSSGSLYNEQFF; CDR3 DNA: TGTGCCAGCAGTTTATCTAGCGGGAGCCTCTACAATGAGCAGTTCTTC
clone size: few; V gene: TRBV4-1; J gene: TRBJ1-5; D gene: NA; CDR3 protein: CASSQEVGVPQHF; CDR3 DNA: TGCGCCAGCAGCCAAGAAGTAGGGGTGCCCCAGCATTTT
clone size: NA; V gene: TRBV28; J gene: TRBJ2-1; D gene: NA; CDR3 protein: CASRGAGRDWNEQFF; CDR3 DNA: TGTGCCAGCAGAGGGGCGGGCAGGGACTGGAATGAGCAGTTCTTC
clone size: NA; V gene: TRBV27; J gene: TRBJ1-5; D gene: NA; CDR3 protein: CASRGTRSNQPQHF; CDR3 DNA: TGTGCCAGCAGGGGGACAAGGAGCAATCAGCCCCAGCATTTT
clone size: NA; V gene: TRBV29-1; J gene: TRBJ2-1; D gene: NA; CDR3 protein: CSVDSYNEQFF; CDR3 DNA: TGCAGCGTTGACAGCTACAATGAGCAGTTCTTC
clone size: once; V gene: TRBV2; J gene: TRBJ1-5; D gene: NA; CDR3 protein: CASSGTVGQPQHF; CDR3 DNA: TGTGCCAGCAGTGGGACAGTAGGGCAGCCCCAGCATTTT
clone size: NA; V gene: TRBV11-2; J gene: TRBJ2-3; D gene: NA; CDR3 protein: CASSLGMRTRTDTQYF; CDR3 DNA: TGTGCCAGCAGCTTGGGGATGAGAACTAGAACAGATACGCAGTATTTT
clone size: NA; V gene: TRBV2; J gene: TRBJ1-6; D gene: NA; CDR3 protein: CATKGENNSPLHF; CDR3 DNA: TGTGCCACTAAAGGGGAAAATAATTCACCCCTCCACTTT
clone size: once; V gene: TRBV10-3; J gene: TRBJ2-1; D gene: TRBD2; CDR3 protein: CAISGGTSGYNEQFF; CDR3 DNA: TGTGCCATCAGTGGGGGGACTAGCGGGTACAATGAGCAGTTCTTC
clone size: NA; V gene: TRBV29-1; J gene: TRBJ2-6; D gene: NA; CDR3 protein: CSSEPGVSGANVLTF; CDR3 DNA: TGCAGCTCTGAACCGGGGGTATCTGGGGCCAACGTCCTGACTTTC
clone size: NA; V gene: TRBV28; J gene: TRBJ2-7; D gene: TRBD1; CDR3 protein: CASRPPDRGLYEQYF; CDR3 DNA: TGTGCCAGCAGGCCCCCGGACAGGGGGTTGTACGAGCAGTACTTC
clone size: NA; V gene: TRBV6-1; J gene: TRBJ2-1; D gene: TRBD2; CDR3 protein: CASSESLAGVYNEQFF; CDR3 DNA: TGTGCCAGCAGTGAAAGCCTAGCGGGAGTCTACAATGAGCAGTTCTTC
clone size: NA; V gene: TRBV19; J gene: TRBJ2-3; D gene: TRBD2; CDR3 protein: CASSILSSGRATDTQYF; CDR3 DNA: TGTGCCAGTAGTATATTATCTAGCGGGAGGGCCACAGATACGCAGTATTTT
clone size: few; V gene: TRBV14; J gene: TRBJ2-3; D gene: TRBD2; CDR3 protein: CASSQYLSQRGSTDTQYF; CDR3 DNA: TGTGCCAGCAGCCAGTACCTAAGCCAGCGGGGGAGCACAGATACGCAGTATTTT
clone size: NA; V gene: TRBV5-1; J gene: TRBJ2-1; D gene: TRBD2; CDR3 protein: CASSLIPSGRANEQFF; CDR3 DNA: TGCGCCAGCAGCTTGATCCCTAGCGGGAGGGCCAATGAGCAGTTCTTC
clone size: NA; V gene: TRBV5-1; J gene: TRBJ2-3; D gene: NA; CDR3 protein: CASSPRPGDTQYF; CDR3 DNA: TGCGCCAGCAGCCCGCGACCCGGGGATACGCAGTATTTT
clone size: few; V gene: TRBV9; J gene: TRBJ1-2; D gene: TRBD1; CDR3 protein: CASETGGSPRGYTF; CDR3 DNA: TGTGCCAGCGAGACAGGGGGCTCACCCCGTGGCTACACCTTC
clone size: NA; V gene: TRBV7-9; J gene: TRBJ2-3; D gene: NA; CDR3 protein: CASSLAMPADTDTQYF; CDR3 DNA: TGTGCCAGCAGCTTAGCTATGCCCGCGGACACAGATACGCAGTATTTT
clone size: NA; V gene: TRBV7-8; J gene: TRBJ1-1; D gene: NA; CDR3 protein: CASKRGGDGTEAFF; CDR3 DNA: TGTGCCAGCAAACGCGGGGGGGACGGCACTGAAGCTTTCTTT
clone size: NA; V gene: TRBV3-1/TRBV3-2; J gene: TRBJ1-4; D gene: NA; CDR3 protein: CASSQGGAREKLFF; CDR3 DNA: TGTGCCAGCAGCCAAGGGGGCGCTCGGGAAAAACTGTTTTTT
clone size: NA; V gene: TRBV28; J gene: TRBJ2-7; D gene: NA; CDR3 protein: CATSSGRSLYEQYF; CDR3 DNA: TGTGCCACCTCCTCAGGGCGTTCTCTCTACGAGCAGTACTTC
clone size: NA; V gene: TRBV19; J gene: TRBJ2-3; D gene: TRBD2; CDR3 protein: CASSRTSGSTDTQYF; CDR3 DNA: TGTGCCAGTAGCCGGACTAGCGGGAGCACAGATACGCAGTATTTT
clone size: NA; V gene: TRBV24-1; J gene: TRBJ2-5; D gene: TRBD2; CDR3 protein: CATSDSLDSGREQETQYF; CDR3 DNA: TGTGCCACCAGTGATAGTCTAGATAGCGGGAGAGAACAAGAGACCCAGTACTTC
clone size: NA; V gene: TRBV4-3; J gene: TRBJ2-1; D gene: TRBD2; CDR3 protein: CASSPSGSSYNEQFF; CDR3 DNA: TGCGCCAGCAGCCCTAGCGGGAGCTCCTACAATGAGCAGTTCTTC